Reported below is one T cell receptor (beta chain). Relative to the germline gene, one junction end is altered; a read error may explain this. The data derive from a study of T cell changes during pregnancy in multiple sclerosis. Germline lookup yields CDR1 SQVTM and CDR2 ANQGSEA. The CDR3 has 13 amino acids. Only in-frame clones appear in the TCRdb table, and some are missing; sequencing was by immunoSEQ multiplex PCR. The data hold 84,000 or so clones, with 85% to 95% observed a single time. The chain has TRBV29-1 and TRBJ2-3; a weak D match, TRBD1 (6 bases). Sequencing was performed on peripheral blood, taken in the third trimester of pregnancy. The TCR comes from a female donor with multiple sclerosis, enrolled in a pregnancy study. In DNA, the CDR3 is TGCAGCGCTGAAGAACAGGGTTTTGGTACGCAGTATTTT. Its protein is CSAEEQGFGTQYF.